This is a list of T cell receptor beta chains from one sample in a study of shared clonotypes between healthy human individuals. Repertoires were generated with immunoSEQ multiplex PCR, while TCRdb's copy carries only in-frame clones and drops some. The data hold about 690,000 clones, with 90% observed a single time. Input material: memory CD8+ T cells from PBMCs. The source of these receptors is a man in his late teens or twenties in good health. Some clones in this sample may be carry-over from other donors' samples. The CDR3 runs from the conserved cysteine through the conserved F or W. D genes are given only for firm matches. Clone size is not always given. Where it is, it says once, few, many or a class for expanded clones.

CDR3 protein	CDR3 DNA	clone size	D gene	V gene	J gene
CAWSGSYPSEQYF	TGTGCCTGGAGTGGCTCATACCCCAGCGAGCAGTACTTC	NA	NA	TRBV30	TRBJ2-7
CASSLAAHPGGGYTF	TGTGCCAGCAGCTTAGCGGCGCACCCCGGCGGCGGCTACACCTTC	NA	NA	TRBV7-2	TRBJ1-2
CASSQSGPRGEQYF	TGTGCCAGCAGTCAATCCGGGCCCCGGGGCGAGCAGTACTTC	once	NA	TRBV27	TRBJ2-7
CASRLRGAIDEQYF	TGTGCCAGCCGCCTTCGGGGGGCGATAGACGAGCAGTACTTC	NA	NA	TRBV6-1	TRBJ2-7
CASSIKGGTYGYTF	TGTGCCAGTAGTATAAAAGGGGGGACGTATGGCTACACCTTC	NA	NA	TRBV19	TRBJ1-2
CASSKITDTQYF	TGTGCCAGCTCCAAGATCACAGATACGCAGTATTTT	NA	NA	TRBV28	TRBJ2-3
CASSLNRGREKLFF	TGTGCCAGCAGCTTAAATCGGGGGAGAGAAAAACTGTTTTTT	NA	NA	TRBV7-3	TRBJ1-4
CASRSPVRGGQYF	TGTGCCAGCAGGTCTCCTGTTCGCGGCGGGCAGTACTTC	once	NA	TRBV5-8	TRBJ2-7
CASSPGTVSTNEKLFF	TGTGCCAGCAGCCCGGGGACCGTATCAACTAATGAAAAACTGTTTTTT	NA	NA	TRBV5-8	TRBJ1-4
CASTTDGGDIAKNIQYF	TGTGCCAGTACGACGGACGGAGGGGATATAGCCAAAAACATTCAGTACTTC	NA	NA	TRBV19	TRBJ2-4
CASSLGRIGGRYTGELFF	TGTGCCAGCAGCTTAGGTCGTATTGGCGGGAGGTACACCGGGGAGCTGTTTTTT	once	TRBD2	TRBV11-2	TRBJ2-2
CASSLGQGAYGAFF	TGTGCCAGCAGCTTGGGTCAGGGGGCGTATGGAGCTTTCTTT	NA	TRBD1	TRBV5-6	TRBJ1-1
CASRSRGTEAFF	TGTGCCAGCAGGTCCCGGGGAACTGAAGCTTTCTTT	NA	NA	TRBV5-4	TRBJ1-1
CASAPGLAGGYEQFF	TGTGCTAGTGCCCCGGGACTAGCGGGAGGTTATGAGCAGTTCTTC	NA	TRBD2	TRBV12-5	TRBJ2-1
CASSLSSYEQYF	TGTGCCAGCAGCCTCTCTAGCTACGAGCAGTACTTC	NA	NA	TRBV5-6	TRBJ2-7
CASSPLGQIYGYTF	TGTGCCAGCAGTCCTTTGGGGCAGATCTATGGCTACACCTTC	many	NA	TRBV27	TRBJ1-2
CASSARSEETQYF	TGTGCCAGCAGCGCCCGTTCGGAAGAGACCCAGTACTTC	NA	NA	TRBV9	TRBJ2-5
CASSLIGDSYEQYF	TGTGCCAGCAGCCTGATCGGCGATTCCTACGAGCAGTACTTC	NA	NA	TRBV5-6	TRBJ2-7
CASSSTRNEQFF	TGTGCCAGCAGCTCTACTCGCAATGAGCAGTTCTTC	NA	NA	TRBV13	TRBJ2-1
CASLGLSYGYTF	TGTGCCAGCCTTGGGCTTTCCTATGGCTACACCTTC	NA	NA	TRBV2	TRBJ1-2
CASSQGTGIYYGYTF	TGCGCCAGCAGCCAAGGGACGGGGATTTACTATGGCTACACCTTC	NA	NA	TRBV4-1	TRBJ1-2
CASSLGPSTGNTIYF	TGTGCCAGCAGCCTGGGCCCCAGTACGGGAAACACCATATATTTT	NA	NA	TRBV6-6	TRBJ1-3
CATSRVELADTYEQYF	TGTGCCACCAGCAGAGTTGAACTAGCAGATACATACGAGCAGTACTTC	NA	NA	TRBV15	TRBJ2-7
CASSLRRDNRNTIYF	TGTGCCAGCAGCTTACGGAGGGACAACCGAAACACCATATATTTT	NA	NA	TRBV7-9	TRBJ1-3
CASSLEQGYGYTF	TGTGCCAGCAGCCTCGAACAGGGCTATGGCTACACCTTC	NA	NA	TRBV13	TRBJ1-2
CASSSPGRTLYNEQFF	TGTGCCAGCAGCTCCCCGGGGCGGACGCTCTACAATGAGCAGTTCTTC	NA	NA	TRBV7-2	TRBJ2-1
CASTTFSGRAYYEQYF	TGTGCCAGCACAACCTTTAGCGGGAGGGCCTACTACGAGCAGTACTTC	NA	TRBD2	TRBV27	TRBJ2-7
CASSLGSYTEAFF	TGTGCCAGCAGCTTAGGGTCATATACTGAAGCTTTCTTT	NA	NA	TRBV11-2	TRBJ1-1
CAFRSTDTQYF	TGTGCCTTCAGAAGCACAGATACGCAGTATTTT	NA	NA	TRBV7-9	TRBJ2-3
CASSYSVSVSSYEQYF	TGTGCCAGCAGTTACTCGGTTAGCGTCAGCTCCTACGAGCAGTACTTC	NA	NA	TRBV6-5	TRBJ2-7
CASSLSGAYEQYF	TGTGCCAGCAGCTTATCTGGGGCCTACGAGCAGTACTTC	NA	NA	TRBV13	TRBJ2-7
CATSRDPSPRGGELFF	TGTGCCACCAGCAGAGATCCCTCCCCCCGTGGCGGGGAGCTGTTTTTT	NA	NA	TRBV15	TRBJ2-2
CASSLPGENYGYTF	TGTGCCAGCAGCCTGCCAGGGGAGAACTATGGCTACACCTTC	NA	NA	TRBV7-8	TRBJ1-2
CASSLSGRNTGELFF	TGTGCCAGCAGTCTCTCGGGCAGGAACACCGGGGAGCTGTTTTTT	NA	NA	TRBV25-1	TRBJ2-2
CASSLSILQTYEQYF	TGTGCCAGCAGTTTATCTATTTTACAGACCTACGAGCAGTACTTC	NA	NA	TRBV27	TRBJ2-7
CASGHRGGTEAFF	TGTGCCAGCGGACACCGGGGAGGGACTGAAGCTTTCTTT	NA	NA	TRBV6-1	TRBJ1-1
CASSFSGGAINEQFF	TGCGCCAGCAGCTTCTCAGGGGGCGCAATCAATGAGCAGTTCTTC	NA	TRBD1	TRBV5-1	TRBJ2-1
CASSLGQGLSEQYF	TGTGCCAGCAGTTTAGGCCAGGGTCTCTCCGAGCAGTACTTC	once	NA	TRBV27	TRBJ2-7
CASSDRDRSTEAFF	TGTGCCAGCAGTGACCGGGACCGAAGCACTGAAGCTTTCTTT	few	NA	TRBV28	TRBJ1-1
CASSLGLVPYNEQFF	TGTGCCAGCAGTTTGGGACTAGTCCCCTACAATGAGCAGTTCTTC	NA	TRBD2	TRBV27	TRBJ2-1
CASSQDSTKFSGNTIYF	TGCGCCAGCAGCCAAGATTCGACCAAATTCTCTGGAAACACCATATATTTT	NA	NA	TRBV4-3	TRBJ1-3
CASRTRSDTQYF	TGTGCCAGCAGAACTAGATCGGATACGCAGTATTTT	NA	NA	TRBV28	TRBJ2-3